The 3 T cell receptor beta chains below come from one sample, sequenced in a study of blood T cell repertoires in COVID-19. Using immunoSEQ multiplex PCR, the repertoire was profiled, and TCRdb retains in-frame clones only, with some absent. The sample carries 200,000 to 300,000 clones, 75% to 85% recorded once. Specimen: peripheral blood. The receptors come from a human donor in a cohort sampled during active COVID-19.

The chain couples TRBV14 to TRBJ2-7; D ambiguous. In germline, CDR1 is SGHDN, CDR2 FVKESK. The germline V and J ends were trimmed by 2 bases and 3 bases, with 8 bases remaining between them. CDR3 size: 13 residues. This CDR3 is CASSQTQLYEQYF. The DNA for the CDR3 is TGTGCCAGCAGCCAAACACAGCTCTACGAGCAGTACTTC.

This chain joins TRBV9 and TRBJ1-1; the match to TRBD1 covers 7 bases. The germline V gene encodes CDR1 SGDLS and CDR2 YYNGEE. CDR3 length equals 16 residues. V lost 4 bases to trimming and J lost 10 bases; unmatched junction nucleotides: 19. The CDR3 coding sequence is TGTGCCAGCAGCCCCGCCATAAGTGGACAGGTGGTAGGAGCTTTCTTT. It codes for CASSPAISGQVVGAFF.

J is TRBJ2-5 and V is TRBV19, with TRBD2 matching over 10 bases. The trim removed 5 bases at V and 5 bases at J, leaving 17 bases unmatched. Germline CDR1 is LNHDA and CDR2 is SQIVND (reference sequence). The CDR3 is 18 residues long. In nucleotides, the CDR3 is TGTGCCAGTAGTCCCCCCGCTGGGAGCGGGGGGGCCCTGGAGACCCAGTACTTC. Its translation is CASSPPAGSGGALETQYF.